This record concerns one T cell receptor beta chain sequence. Assay used: immunoSEQ multiplex PCR; TCRdb lists only in-frame clones, some missing. The data show around 120,000 clones, about 85% seen once. Trimming stripped 0 bases from V and 9 bases from J, with 9 bases between. The CDR3 loop spans 13 amino acids. Germline V gene sequence: CDR1 WSHSY, CDR2 SAAADI. The data originate from a study of cytomegalovirus exposure and HLA in healthy donors. The origin of this receptor is a man aged 18 to 29 in good health and CMV-seropositive. The sequenced material came from PBMCs. The chain carries TRBV10-2 and TRBJ2-1; a possible D gene is TRBD1 (5 bases). CDR3 region: CASSESGPGEQFF. The CDR3, as DNA: TGCGCCAGCAGTGAGTCGGGGCCCGGTGAGCAGTTCTTC.